What follows are 5 T cell receptor beta chains derived from one specimen sequenced in a study of shared clonotypes between healthy human individuals. Measured with immunoSEQ multiplex PCR; TCRdb has only the in-frame clones, and not every one. The table records fewer than 850,000 clones, approximately 97% of them present only once. Positive CCR7 selection of CD45RO-negative cells yielded the naive CD8 cells, and terminally differentiated effector memory CD45RA+ cells were excluded. The source material was naive CD8+ T cells sorted from blood. These receptors all stem from a man younger than 45 in good health.

The V gene is TRBV27, the J gene TRBJ2-7; TRBD1 agrees at 8 bases. With V trimmed by 3 bases and J by 0 bases, 7 bases remained unmatched. Germline V gene data show CDR1 as MNHEY and CDR2 as SMNVEV (reference sequence). This CDR3 spans 16 amino acids. In DNA, the CDR3 is TGTGCCAGCAGTTTGCATTCGACAGGGGCCTCCTACGAGCAGTACTTC. This sequence encodes CASSLHSTGASYEQYF.

J is TRBJ2-7 and V is TRBV28; D gene unclear. V was clipped by 5 bases and J by 2 bases, with 16 bases between them. CDR1 MDHEN and CDR2 SYDVKM come from the germline V gene. The CDR3 is 15 amino acids. This chain's CDR3 is CASSPVDRSAYEQYF. The CDR3 DNA is TGTGCCAGCAGTCCCGTGGACCGATCGGCCTACGAGCAGTACTTC.

The gene calls are TRBV2 and TRBJ2-7; the match to TRBD1 covers 8 bases. CDR3 size: 16 residues. Losses at the gene ends were 6 bases for V and 2 bases for J; bases not matched to a gene: 12. Germline V gene data show CDR1 as SNHLY and CDR2 as FYNNEI. CDR3 in DNA: TGTGCCAGCAGCTACGATCCGGACAGGGAAGCCTACGAGCAGTACTTC. Translated: CASSYDPDREAYEQYF.

This clone showed up just once. The chain is built from TRBV2 and TRBJ2-1, with D possibly being TRBD1 (5 bases). Trimming removed 6 bases from V and 4 bases from J, with 16 bases in between. Per the germline V gene, CDR1 is SNHLY and CDR2 is FYNNEI. This CDR3 has 15 residues. CDR3 loop: CASRNTGMGYNEQFF. CDR3 DNA sequence: TGTGCCAGCAGAAATACAGGTATGGGGTACAATGAGCAGTTCTTC.

The chain combines TRBV11-2 with TRBJ2-3; D unclear. Germline CDR1 is SGHAT and CDR2 is FQNNGV. V shed 4 bases and J shed 4 bases, with 6 bases lying between them. This CDR3 contains 12 residues. The DNA of the CDR3 is TGTGCCAGCAGCTCCCTCGCAGATACGCAGTATTTT. Translating it yields CASSSLADTQYF.